These T cell receptor beta chains were read from a single sample in a study of cytomegalovirus exposure and HLA in healthy donors. Sequencing used immunoSEQ multiplex PCR; TCRdb keeps in-frame clones, though not all of them. This table has about 140,000 clones, about three quarters appearing once. Sequencing was carried out using PBMCs. These receptors were collected from a female donor in good health and CMV-seronegative. Each CDR3 is given with its conserved first and last residue. The D gene is left open where the match is weak. Rows may omit the clone size; those that give it use once, few, many or a size class.

J: TRBJ2-5
length: 13
D: TRBD1
size: -
V: TRBV6-5
DNA: TGTGCCAGCAGGCCCGGACAGGGAGAGACCCAGTACTTC
CDR3: CASRPGQGETQYF

J: TRBJ1-6
length: 14
D: TRBD1
size: -
V: TRBV19
DNA: TGTGCCAGTAGGCCCGGGACAGGGTACTCACCCCTCCACTTT
CDR3: CASRPGTGYSPLHF

J: TRBJ1-1
length: 12
D: TRBD1
size: few
V: TRBV19
DNA: TGTGCCAGTAGCACAGGGGAAACTGAAGCTTTCTTT
CDR3: CASSTGETEAFF

J: TRBJ2-7
length: 12
D: -
size: -
V: TRBV6-1
DNA: TGTGCCAGCAGTGAACGGGGCTACGAGCAGTACTTC
CDR3: CASSERGYEQYF

J: TRBJ2-2
length: 13
D: -
size: -
V: TRBV29-1
DNA: TGCAGCGTTAAGCGGCCGAACACCGGGGAGCTGTTTTTT
CDR3: CSVKRPNTGELFF

J: TRBJ2-7
length: 16
D: TRBD2
size: -
V: TRBV4-1
DNA: TGCGCCAGCAGCCAGTCCTATAGCGGGAGGGTCTTTGAGCAGTACTTC
CDR3: CASSQSYSGRVFEQYF

J: TRBJ2-3
length: 16
D: TRBD2
size: -
V: TRBV5-1
DNA: TGCGCCAGCAGCTTATCCAGCGGGGGGATAACAGATACGCAGTATTTT
CDR3: CASSLSSGGITDTQYF

J: TRBJ1-1
length: 11
D: -
size: -
V: TRBV2
DNA: TGTGCCAGCAGTGTAAAATCTGAAGCTTTCTTT
CDR3: CASSVKSEAFF

J: TRBJ1-4
length: 15
D: -
size: -
V: TRBV27
DNA: TGTGCCAGCAGTTTATGCCGGAGTGCGGGCGAAAAACTGTTTTTT
CDR3: CASSLCRSAGEKLFF

J: TRBJ2-7
length: 15
D: TRBD1
size: -
V: TRBV5-4
DNA: TGTGCCAGCAGCCGAGGGACAGGGGGTGCCTACGAGCAGTACTTC
CDR3: CASSRGTGGAYEQYF

J: TRBJ2-5
length: 14
D: -
size: -
V: TRBV28
DNA: TGTGCCAGCAACCAAAACAGGGACCAAGAGACCCAGTACTTC
CDR3: CASNQNRDQETQYF

J: TRBJ2-1
length: 12
D: -
size: -
V: TRBV13
DNA: TGTGCCAGCAGCTTAGGCCGGGGTGAGCAGTTCTTC
CDR3: CASSLGRGEQFF

J: TRBJ2-1
length: 15
D: TRBD2
size: few
V: TRBV9
DNA: TGTGCCAGCAGCGGAAGCGGGGGGACCTACAATGAGCAGTTCTTC
CDR3: CASSGSGGTYNEQFF

J: TRBJ2-7
length: 15
D: -
size: few
V: TRBV5-6
DNA: TGTGCCAGCAGCTTACAGAGCTTGAGCTCCTACGAGCAGTACTTC
CDR3: CASSLQSLSSYEQYF

J: TRBJ2-7
length: 13
D: -
size: -
V: TRBV7-6
DNA: TGTGCCAGCAGCCGAACTAGGCAGCTCGAGCAGTACTTC
CDR3: CASSRTRQLEQYF

J: TRBJ1-5
length: 15
D: -
size: -
V: TRBV15
DNA: TGTGCCACCGCCGAGGGGGACTATAGCAATCAGCCCCAGCATTTT
CDR3: CATAEGDYSNQPQHF

J: TRBJ1-6
length: 15
D: TRBD1
size: -
V: TRBV6-1
DNA: TGTGCCAGCAGCCGCGGACAGGGTGGAAATTCACCCCCCCACTTT
CDR3: CASSRGQGGNSPPHF

J: TRBJ2-1
length: 17
D: -
size: few
V: TRBV4-2
DNA: TGTGCCAGCAGCCAAGACCACCTACCTAGCTCCTACAATGAGCAGTTCTTC
CDR3: CASSQDHLPSSYNEQFF

J: TRBJ2-4
length: 14
D: TRBD1
size: -
V: TRBV6-1
DNA: TGTGCCAGCGGACAGGGGCCCGCAGGGAACATTCAGTACTTC
CDR3: CASGQGPAGNIQYF

J: TRBJ2-7
length: 15
D: TRBD1
size: once
V: TRBV5-6
DNA: TGTGCCAGCAGCTTGATTGGGACAGGGGGCCACGAGCAGTACTTC
CDR3: CASSLIGTGGHEQYF

J: TRBJ2-1
length: 11
D: -
size: -
V: TRBV19
DNA: TGTGCCAGTAGTATGTCGTCCGTGCAGTTCTTC
CDR3: CASSMSSVQFF

J: TRBJ2-3
length: 14
D: -
size: -
V: TRBV5-4
DNA: TGTGCCAGCAGCCTGTCAGGGGGGTCAGATACGCAGTATTTT
CDR3: CASSLSGGSDTQYF

J: TRBJ2-4
length: 16
D: TRBD1
size: once
V: TRBV14
DNA: TGTGCCAGCAGCCACGAGACAGGGCTTGAGAAAAACATTCAGTACTTC
CDR3: CASSHETGLEKNIQYF

J: TRBJ1-2
length: 14
D: TRBD1
size: -
V: TRBV5-1
DNA: TGCGCCAGCAGCTCCCTGGACAGGGTGCATGGCTACACCTTC
CDR3: CASSSLDRVHGYTF

J: TRBJ1-1
length: 13
D: TRBD1
size: -
V: TRBV6-5
DNA: TGTGCCAGCAGCGAAGCCGGGACAGCTGAAGCTTTCTTT
CDR3: CASSEAGTAEAFF

J: TRBJ1-4
length: 14
D: TRBD1
size: -
V: TRBV18
DNA: TGTGCCAGCTCACGGACAGGCACTAATGAAAAACTGTTTTTT
CDR3: CASSRTGTNEKLFF

J: TRBJ1-1
length: 14
D: -
size: few
V: TRBV18
DNA: TGTGCCAGCTCACCATCCAGGTCTCACACTGAAGCTTTCTTT
CDR3: CASSPSRSHTEAFF

J: TRBJ1-4
length: 13
D: -
size: -
V: TRBV2
DNA: TGTGCCGGGCGCGCAGGACGGGGGGAAAAACTGTTTTTT
CDR3: CAGRAGRGEKLFF

J: TRBJ2-7
length: 15
D: TRBD1
size: -
V: TRBV19
DNA: TGTGCCAGTAGTTCACGAGACAGGGGGCAGTTCGAGCAGTACTTC
CDR3: CASSSRDRGQFEQYF

J: TRBJ1-1
length: 12
D: -
size: -
V: TRBV5-1
DNA: TGCGCCAGCAGCCCAGGGTCATCTGAAGCTTTCTTT
CDR3: CASSPGSSEAFF

J: TRBJ1-1
length: 15
D: -
size: once
V: TRBV28
DNA: TGTGCCAGCAGTCCCGATAGGGGGAGAATGGCTAAAGCTTTCTTT
CDR3: CASSPDRGRMAKAFF

J: TRBJ2-7
length: 19
D: -
size: -
V: TRBV1
DNA: TGCACCAGCAGCCCGACCATGGGGGCAGGGGCCCGGGCCACCTACGAGCAGTACTTC
CDR3: CTSSPTMGAGARATYEQYF

J: TRBJ2-7
length: 15
D: -
size: few
V: TRBV6-5
DNA: TGTGCCAGCAGTTACAGTACATCACGTCTCTACGAGCAGTACTTC
CDR3: CASSYSTSRLYEQYF

J: TRBJ2-7
length: 14
D: TRBD1
size: -
V: TRBV5-5
DNA: TGTGCCAGCAGCCTTGGACAGGGGGCCTACGAGCAGTACTTC
CDR3: CASSLGQGAYEQYF

J: TRBJ1-3
length: 15
D: TRBD1
size: few
V: TRBV19
DNA: TGTGCCAGTAGCGCAGGGACAGTTTCTGGAAACACCATATATTTT
CDR3: CASSAGTVSGNTIYF

J: TRBJ1-4
length: 14
D: -
size: -
V: TRBV5-4
DNA: TGTGCCAGCAGCTTACGCACGGAGAATGAAAAACTGTTTTTT
CDR3: CASSLRTENEKLFF

J: TRBJ2-1
length: 13
D: -
size: -
V: TRBV19
DNA: TGTGCCAGTAGCGAGGGCCCCTACAATGAGCAGTTCTTC
CDR3: CASSEGPYNEQFF

J: TRBJ1-1
length: 13
D: -
size: few
V: TRBV6-1
DNA: TGTGCCAGCAGTCAGTCGCGGGGCACTGAAGCTTTCTTT
CDR3: CASSQSRGTEAFF

J: TRBJ2-1
length: 16
D: TRBD1
size: -
V: TRBV27
DNA: TGTGCCAGCAGAAATCACCCCCGGGACAGGTACAATGAGCAGTTCTTC
CDR3: CASRNHPRDRYNEQFF

J: TRBJ2-1
length: 15
D: -
size: -
V: TRBV7-9
DNA: TGTGCCAGCAGCTTAGGGGTCCCCGGGTACAATGAGCAGTTCTTC
CDR3: CASSLGVPGYNEQFF

J: TRBJ1-5
length: 14
D: -
size: -
V: TRBV19
DNA: TGTGCCAGTAGCCGAACATATAGCAATCAGCCCCAGCATTTT
CDR3: CASSRTYSNQPQHF

J: TRBJ2-1
length: 14
D: TRBD2
size: -
V: TRBV27
DNA: TGTGCCAGCAGTTTACTGACGGGGGGTAGCGGGCAGTTCTTC
CDR3: CASSLLTGGSGQFF

J: TRBJ2-2
length: 20
D: TRBD2
size: -
V: TRBV28
DNA: TGTGCCAGCAGTTTAATCTATCCAGCGGGAGTCCAGGGTCTGTCCGGGGAGCTGTTTTTT
CDR3: CASSLIYPAGVQGLSGELFF

J: TRBJ1-5
length: 19
D: TRBD1
size: -
V: TRBV28
DNA: TGTGCCAGCAGTTTATGGTACCCTGGGACAGGGGAAGGGGATCAGCCCCAGCATTTT
CDR3: CASSLWYPGTGEGDQPQHF